This record concerns one T cell receptor beta chain sequence. This record comes from a study of blood T cell repertoires in COVID-19. Across the whole study: Italy, Spain and the United States were the sources of the convalescent and acute COVID-19 samples. The cDNA or gDNA used as material had been derived from T cells, B-cell-depleted T cells, or PBMCs.

J lost 6 bases, V lost 4 bases, and 7 bases had no gene match. The CDR3 extends over 15 amino acids. Germline V gives CDR1 SGDLS, CDR2 YYNGEE. In the authors' methods: How many nucleated cells were present was estimated from reference gene primer amplification. Some clones are missing from TCRdb's copy, which holds only in-frame ones; the method was immunoSEQ multiplex PCR. Clone size and V and J calls were adopted from that table, with D and trimming inferred from the DNA. Of about 36,000 clones listed, 90% are singletons. V and J are TRBV9 and TRBJ2-1, with TRBD2 identical over 10 bases. The sequence came from a human donor in a cohort sampled during active COVID-19. Sequencing was done on a sample of peripheral blood. CDR3 coding DNA: TGTGCCAGCAGCCTCAGCGGGAGGGGGGCCAATGAGCAGTTCTTC. Translating it yields CASSLSGRGANEQFF.